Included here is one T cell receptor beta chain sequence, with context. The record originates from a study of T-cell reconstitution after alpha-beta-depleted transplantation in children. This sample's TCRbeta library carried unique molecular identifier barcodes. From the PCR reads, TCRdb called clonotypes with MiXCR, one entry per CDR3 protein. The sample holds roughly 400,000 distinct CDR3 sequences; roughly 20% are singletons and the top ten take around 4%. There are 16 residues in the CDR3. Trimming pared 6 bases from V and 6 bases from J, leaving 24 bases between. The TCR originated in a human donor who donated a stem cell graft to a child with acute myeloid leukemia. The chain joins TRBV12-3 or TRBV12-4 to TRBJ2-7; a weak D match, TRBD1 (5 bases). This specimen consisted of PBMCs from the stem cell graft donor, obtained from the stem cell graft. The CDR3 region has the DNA TGTGCCAGCAGCCAACGCCCCAAGGGCAGGGATGGCGAGCAGTACTTC. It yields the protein CASSQRPKGRDGEQYF.